Presented here are 29 T cell receptor beta chains from one specimen sequenced in a study of blood T cell repertoires in COVID-19. Data came from immunoSEQ multiplex PCR; TCRdb stores just in-frame clones and leaves some out. The table records about 300,000 clones, about 89% of them present only once. The specimen sequenced was PBMCs or T cells enriched from blood (not recorded which). Source of these receptors: a man aged 60 to 75 who had recovered from COVID-19.

This chain uses TRBV4-3 with TRBJ1-4; D not certain. The V end was cut by 2 bases, the J end by 8 bases, with 15 bases between. CDR3 size: 15 residues. CDR1 LGHNA and CDR2 YSLEER come from the germline V gene. The CDR3 DNA reads TGCGCCAGCAGCCAACTTTCTACAGCGGGAGAAAAACTGTTTTTT. Encoded protein: CASSQLSTAGEKLFF.

This rearrangement joins TRBV5-4 to TRBJ1-5; 8 positions match TRBD1. V lost 4 bases and J lost 7; bases outside the gene matches: 7. CDR1 and CDR2 from the germline V gene are SGHNT and YYREEE (reference sequence). The CDR3 contains 14 residues. The CDR3 DNA sequence: TGTGCCAGCAGCGCAGGGGGCTCGGGGCAGCCCCAGCATTTT. Residues: CASSAGGSGQPQHF.

The rearrangement links TRBV2 to TRBJ2-1; tentatively, D is TRBD1 (6 bases). V was pared by 6 bases and J by 5 bases, with 17 bases between. The germline CDR1 and CDR2 sequences are SNHLY and FYNNEI. This CDR3 has 15 amino acids. In DNA, the CDR3 is TGTGCCAGCAGGGCCTCTGGGGCAGGGGACAATGAGCAGTTCTTC. Residues: CASRASGAGDNEQFF.

The chain links TRBV7-9 to TRBJ2-2, with D possibly TRBD1 on 5 matching bases. Trimming pared 5 bases from V and 6 bases from J, leaving 10 bases between. The germline V gene has CDR1 SEHNR and CDR2 FQNEAQ (reference sequence). The CDR3 runs 13 residues. The CDR3 spells CASSDRQSGELFF. Here the CDR3 DNA reads TGTGCCAGCAGCGACCGACAGTCCGGGGAGCTGTTTTTT.

The V and J genes are TRBV7-9 and TRBJ1-3; tentative D call: TRBD1 (5 bases). This CDR3 contains 14 residues. The germline V gene encodes CDR1 SEHNR and CDR2 FQNEAQ (reference sequence). V lost 5 bases and J lost 9, with 17 bases in between. CDR3 DNA: TGTGCCAGCAGCAGACGACAGATCCACAGCACCATATATTTT. This gives the protein CASSRRQIHSTIYF.

The chain links TRBV11-2 to TRBJ2-1, with 9 bases identical to TRBD1. Germline CDR1 is SGHAT and CDR2 is FQNNGV. CDR3 size: 16 residues. The junction had 7 bases not matched to a gene; V was cut back by 5 bases and J by 2 bases. CDR3 in DNA: TGTGCCAGCAGCATCCGTCGGGACAGGGCCTACAATGAGCAGTTCTTC. This encodes CASSIRRDRAYNEQFF.

This clone was counted once. This rearrangement joins TRBV19 to TRBJ2-7; 7 nucleotides match TRBD2. CDR3 length: 15 amino acids. Germline V gene lookup returns CDR1 LNHDA and CDR2 SQIVND (reference sequence). J was trimmed by 0 bases and V by 3 bases; bases with no gene match: 5. The CDR3 protein is CASSIRGSDSYEQYF. The CDR3 nucleotides are TGTGCCAGTAGTATTCGCGGGAGTGACTCCTACGAGCAGTACTTC. The full variable domain, in which reference TRBV19 and TRBJ2-7 provide the parts outside the CDR3, is DGGITQSPKYLFRKEGQNVTLSCEQNLNHDAMYWYRQDPGQGLRLIYYSQIVNDFQKGDIAEGYSVSREKKESFPLTVTSAQKNPTAFYLCASSIRGSDSYEQYFGPGTRLTVT.

The chain joins TRBV6-5 to TRBJ1-2; D gene unclear. V was cut by 3 bases and J by 2 bases, with 7 bases left in between. This CDR3 has 13 residues. Germline-derived CDR1 and CDR2 are MNHEY and SVGAGI. CDR3 DNA sequence: TGTGCCAGCAGTTATCAGGAAAACTATGGCTACACCTTC. Its translation is CASSYQENYGYTF.

The chain uses TRBV11-2 and TRBJ1-1; perhaps TRBD1 as D (6 bases). The germline gives CDR1 SGHAT, CDR2 FQNNGV. V was trimmed by 0 bases and J by 7 bases, leaving 12 bases between them. The CDR3 runs 14 residues. This CDR3 reads CASSLEQGYDEAFF. CDR3 nucleotides: TGTGCCAGCAGCTTAGAGCAGGGGTATGATGAAGCTTTCTTT.

This clone was observed a single time. The chain employs TRBV28 and TRBJ1-2; no clear D. Trimming stripped 6 bases from V and 0 bases from J, with 23 bases between. CDR1 and CDR2 (germline): MDHEN, SYDVKM. The CDR3 consists of 18 residues. The CDR3 loop is CASSLPPPGWNANYGYTF. DNA of the CDR3: TGTGCCAGCAGCCTTCCCCCTCCGGGATGGAACGCTAACTATGGCTACACCTTC.

The rearrangement joins TRBV19 to TRBJ1-2; D remains ambiguous. CDR1 and CDR2 (germline): LNHDA, SQIVND (reference sequence). This CDR3 comprises 12 residues. V was pared by 5 bases and J by 7 bases, with 11 bases between. The CDR3 is CASSVANSGYTF. In DNA form, the CDR3 reads TGTGCCAGTAGTGTGGCCAATTCTGGCTACACCTTC.

The chain couples TRBV18 to TRBJ1-5; 7 nucleotides agree with TRBD1. J lost 4 bases, V lost 6 bases, and 9 bases had no gene match. The CDR3 is made up of 15 amino acids. Per the germline V gene, CDR1 is KGHSH and CDR2 is LQKENI. DNA of the CDR3: TGTGCCAGCTCCGCCGGACAGGTCGGAAATCAGCCCCAGCATTTT. Translation: CASSAGQVGNQPQHF. Supplemented by reference TRBV18 and TRBJ1-5, the full variable domain reads NAGVMQNPRHLVRRRGQEARLRCSPMKGHSHVYWYRQLPEEGLKFMVYLQKENIIDESGMPKERFSAEFPKEGPSILRIQQVVRGDSAAYFCASSAGQVGNQPQHFGDGTRLSIL.

CDR3 nucleotides: TGTGCCAGCATCCCGAAAGGACCGGGATACGAGCAGTACTTC. It encodes CASIPKGPGYEQYF. The chain links TRBV6-5 to TRBJ2-7, with D perhaps matching TRBD2 (5 bases). Trimming stripped 7 bases from V and 4 bases from J, with 17 bases between. CDR3 size: 14 residues. CDR1 MNHEY and CDR2 SVGAGI come from the germline V gene.

This rearrangement joins TRBV25-1 to TRBJ2-3, with 10 bases that match TRBD2. Trimming removed 9 bases from V and 4 bases from J; junction bases left unmatched: 7. This CDR3 spans 14 amino acids. Germline V gene lookup returns CDR1 MGHDK and CDR2 SYGVNS. The CDR3 DNA follows: TGTGCCAGTAACTTAGCGGGAGGACCAGATACGCAGTATTTT. This codes for CASNLAGGPDTQYF. Full variable domain (outside the CDR3, taken from reference TRBV25-1 and TRBJ2-3): EADIYQTPRYLVIGTGKKITLECSQTMGHDKMYWYQQDPGMELHLIHYSYGVNSTEKGDLSSESTVSRIRTEHFPLTLESARPSHTSQYLCASNLAGGPDTQYFGPGTRLTVL.

The chain is built from TRBV19 and TRBJ1-5, with D hard to call. This CDR3 region has 14 residues. Germline V gene lookup returns CDR1 LNHDA and CDR2 SQIVND (reference sequence). The germline V and J ends were trimmed by 9 bases and 3 bases, with 15 bases remaining between them. The CDR3 here is CASRMLQHNQPQHF. Written as DNA, the CDR3 is TGTGCCAGCAGGATGTTGCAGCACAATCAGCCCCAGCATTTT.

This chain links TRBV7-2 with TRBJ1-6, with no clear D. Germline CDR1 is SGHTA and CDR2 is FQGNSA. This CDR3 is built from 16 residues. Between the trimmed V and J ends, which lost 5 bases and 6 bases, there was a span of 17 bases. CDR3 nucleotide sequence: TGTGCCAGCAGCCCCAACCGAGGAACGGGTAATTCACCCCTCCACTTT. The encoded protein is CASSPNRGTGNSPLHF. Combining the CDR3 with reference TRBV7-2 and TRBJ1-6 gives the whole variable domain GAGVSQSPSNKVTEKGKDVELRCDPISGHTALYWYRQSLGQGLEFLIYFQGNSAPDKSGLPSDRFSAERTGGSVSTLTIQRTQQEDSAVYLCASSPNRGTGNSPLHFGNGTRLTVT.

The chain combines TRBV28 with TRBJ2-3; TRBD2 might be the D (6 bases). Germline values: CDR1 MDHEN, CDR2 SYDVKM. Trimming pared 5 bases from V and 7 bases from J, leaving 13 bases between. CDR3 length equals 13 residues. CDR3 DNA sequence: TGTGCCAGCAGTCCAAATTGGGACTATACGCAGTATTTT. It yields the protein CASSPNWDYTQYF.

The chain links TRBV6-2 or TRBV6-3 to TRBJ2-7, with 10 bases lining up with TRBD2. Trimming cost V 5 bases and J 0 bases; bases outside gene matches: 4. The CDR3 sequence is 15 residues long. The germline CDR1 and CDR2 sequences are MNHEY and SVGEGT. CDR3 in amino acids: CASSQAGGPSYEQYF. For the CDR3, the DNA is TGTGCCAGCAGTCAAGCGGGAGGGCCCTCCTACGAGCAGTACTTC.

This chain joins TRBV7-2 and TRBJ2-5, with D maybe TRBD2 (6 bases). CDR1 and CDR2 from the germline V gene are SGHTA and FQGNSA. The CDR3 length is 13 residues. With 5 bases removed from V and 5 bases from J, the gap between germline ends came to 12 bases. CDR3 sequence: CASSGGWDETQYF. The CDR3 region has the DNA TGTGCCAGCAGCGGGGGGTGGGATGAGACCCAGTACTTC. The variable domain in full, with the rest retrieved from reference TRBV7-2 and TRBJ2-5, is GAGVSQSPSNKVTEKGKDVELRCDPISGHTALYWYRQSLGQGLEFLIYFQGNSAPDKSGLPSDRFSAERTGGSVSTLTIQRTQQEDSAVYLCASSGGWDETQYFGPGTRLLVL.

This sequence joins TRBV28 and TRBJ1-2, with D possibly matching TRBD1 (6 bases). The V gene's germline CDR1 is MDHEN and CDR2 SYDVKM. The CDR3 is made up of 12 amino acids. Trimming stripped 5 bases from V and 4 bases from J, with 8 bases between. Here the CDR3 DNA reads TGTGCCAGCAGTGGGGGCCGCTATGGCTACACCTTC. As protein: CASSGGRYGYTF.

This clone turned up a few times. This chain uses TRBV12-3 or TRBV12-4 with TRBJ1-1; D is ambiguous. V lost 2 bases, J lost 0 bases, and 4 bases lay in between. CDR3 length: 13 residues. DNA for the CDR3: TGTGCCAGCAGTTTAACGGTGAACACTGAAGCTTTCTTT. Residues: CASSLTVNTEAFF.

This clone was counted once. The chain uses TRBV28 and TRBJ2-7; 8 bases fit TRBD1. The CDR3 runs to 15 residues. From germline, CDR1 is MDHEN and CDR2 SYDVKM. The junction had 5 bases not matched to a gene; V was cut back by 4 bases and J by 0 bases. CDR3 sequence (DNA): TGTGCCAGCAGTTCATGGGGGACAGGCTCCTACGAGCAGTACTTC. Protein sequence: CASSSWGTGSYEQYF.

J is TRBJ2-1 and V is TRBV7-9; 8 bases match TRBD2. CDR3 length equals 16 residues. V shed 7 bases and J 7 bases; nucleotides not matched to a gene: 15. The germline V gene has CDR1 SEHNR and CDR2 FQNEAQ (reference sequence). CDR3 nucleotide sequence: TGTGCCAGCATGATTGCGGGAGGCCAACTTAGGAATGAGCAGTTCTTC. Residues: CASMIAGGQLRNEQFF.

This clone has more than one count but fewer than ten. The chain combines TRBV18 with TRBJ1-5; D is unclear. This CDR3 is 16 amino acids long. V was shortened by 3 bases and J by 0 bases, with 12 bases between the two germline ends. Germline lookup yields CDR1 KGHSH and CDR2 LQKENI. In nucleotides, the CDR3 is TGTGCCAGCTCACCGGTCGGGGTAAATAGCAATCAGCCCCAGCATTTT. Residues: CASSPVGVNSNQPQHF.

The rearrangement joins TRBV5-1 to TRBJ2-3; D unresolved. V was cut by 5 bases and J by 2 bases, with 9 bases left in between. This CDR3 has 13 amino acids. The germline V gene has CDR1 SGHRS and CDR2 YFSETQ. The CDR3 DNA follows: TGCGCCAGCAGTTCTCTTCTCACAGATACGCAGTATTTT. Translated: CASSSLLTDTQYF.

The chain employs TRBV5-8 and TRBJ1-3; 7 nucleotides match TRBD1. Per the germline V gene, CDR1 is SGHTS and CDR2 is YDEGEE. Unmatched junction bases numbered 11, after V lost 6 bases and J lost 5 bases. This CDR3 has 15 amino acids. The CDR3 sequence is CASTFDRAQRNTIYF. The DNA for the CDR3 is TGTGCCAGCACCTTCGACAGGGCTCAGAGAAACACCATATATTTT.

The J gene is TRBJ2-5, the V gene TRBV7-6; D might be TRBD2 (6 bases). The germline V and J ends were trimmed by 2 bases and 4 bases, with 14 bases remaining between them. CDR3 length: 15 residues. CDR1 is SGHVS and CDR2 is FNYEAQ in the germline V gene. CDR3 sequence reads: CASSLQTGLVETQYF. The CDR3 DNA is TGTGCCAGCAGCTTACAAACGGGACTGGTAGAGACCCAGTACTTC.

This clone is a singleton in its sample. The chain uses TRBV5-1 and TRBJ2-3; TRBD1 matches 9 bases. Germline V gene sequence: CDR1 SGHRS, CDR2 YFSETQ. The CDR3 extends over 14 amino acids. V gave up 4 bases and J gave up 5 bases; unmatched junction bases: 5. The CDR3 loop is CASSGGQGRDTQYF. CDR3 coding DNA: TGCGCCAGCAGCGGGGGACAGGGTAGAGATACGCAGTATTTT.

The CDR3 DNA reads TGCGCCAGCAGCCAAACTGCGGGAGGAGGTTCGTACGAGCAGTACTTC. Residues: CASSQTAGGGSYEQYF. The chain has TRBV5-1 and TRBJ2-7, with 8 bases lining up with TRBD2. In germline, CDR1 is SGHRS, CDR2 YFSETQ. The CDR3 is 16 residues long. V was clipped by 4 bases and J by 4 bases; unmatched bases: 13.